Presented here are 9 T cell receptor beta chains from one specimen sequenced in a study of early T cells in non-severe SARS-CoV-2 infection. TCRdb used MiXCR to reprocess the 5' RACE reads, holding one entry per CDR3 protein. This sample has about 34,000 distinct CDR3 sequences, with about 6% found just once. The sample was whole blood. The origin of the receptors is an adult who was a healthcare worker with PCR-confirmed SARS-CoV-2 infection or an uninfected control (not recorded which).

In this sample, this clonotype turned up many times. This rearrangement joins TRBV3-2 to TRBJ2-7. TRBV3-2 is given as a pseudogene. The CDR3 consists of 15 residues. The CDR3 reads CASSQDGVSSYEQYF. Here the CDR3 DNA reads TGTGCCAGCAGCCAAGATGGAGTGAGCTCCTACGAGCAGTACTTC.

The chain has TRBV5-1 and TRBJ2-3, with 8 bases identical to TRBD1. Germline V gene data show CDR1 as SGHRS and CDR2 as YFSETQ. The CDR3 loop spans 14 amino acids. V dropped 5 bases and J dropped 6; count of bases not matched to a gene: 8. The CDR3 here is CASSSGQVIDTQYF. In nucleotides, the CDR3 is TGCGCCAGCAGTTCGGGACAGGTAATCGATACGCAGTATTTT.

Details on this clonotype: A much larger clone lies a single base off, so this may be a read error. The V call is TRBV20-1, the J call TRBJ1-5, with D possibly TRBD1 on 5 matching bases. With 4 bases removed from V and 7 bases from J, the gap between germline ends came to 14 bases. The CDR3 has 13 residues. The germline CDR1 and CDR2 sequences are DFQATT and SNEGSKA (reference sequence). The CDR3 DNA sequence: TGCAGTGCTAATCGGGGGGTGAGGCAGCCCCAGCATTTT. This gives the protein CSANRGVRQPQHF.

The chain is built from TRBV6-2 or TRBV6-3 and TRBJ2-7; no firm D call. The germline V gene encodes CDR1 MNHEY and CDR2 SVGEGT. Between the trimmed V and J ends, which lost 6 bases and 3 bases, there was a span of 12 bases. The length of the CDR3 is 13 residues. CDR3 DNA sequence: TGTGCCAGCAGACACGACACGAGCTACGAGCAGTACTTC. This encodes CASRHDTSYEQYF.

The table lists this clonotype with many counts. The rearrangement links TRBV18 to TRBJ2-3; D is unclear. Germline V lookup: CDR1 KGHSH, CDR2 LQKENI. V lost 6 bases and J lost 4, with 8 bases in between. This CDR3 is 12 amino acids long. The CDR3 DNA follows: TGTGCCAGCTCCGAGGCAGCAGATACGCAGTATTTT. It yields the protein CASSEAADTQYF.

This clonotype was counted at least ten times. The rearrangement uses TRBV6-5 and TRBJ2-2; TRBD1 might be the D (6 bases). The CDR3 length is 14 residues. Germline lookup yields CDR1 MNHEY and CDR2 SVGAGI. The germline V and J ends were trimmed by 8 bases and 5 bases, with 15 bases remaining between them. CDR3 DNA: TGTGCCAGCCTATCACAGGGTTCGACCGGGGAGCTGTTTTTT. Its translation: CASLSQGSTGELFF.

This clonotype was seen more than once but under ten times. The V and J genes are TRBV12-3 or TRBV12-4 and TRBJ2-5, with D unclear. V was pared by 0 bases and J by 1 base, with 6 bases between. The CDR3 spans 14 residues. The chain's CDR3 is CASSLALAQETQYF. The CDR3 coding sequence is TGTGCCAGCAGTTTAGCGCTCGCCCAAGAGACCCAGTACTTC.

This chain uses TRBV30 with TRBJ1-5; D not certain. V was cut by 2 bases and J by 0 bases, with 5 bases left in between. The CDR3 runs to 13 residues. Per the germline V gene, CDR1 is GTSNPN and CDR2 is SVGIG (reference sequence). In DNA, the CDR3 is TGTGCCTGGAGTACAGATAGCAATCAGCCCCAGCATTTT. Translating gives CAWSTDSNQPQHF.

This clonotype was seen at least ten times. This chain uses TRBV6-6 with TRBJ1-1; 8 bases match TRBD1. The V gene's germline CDR1 is MNHNY and CDR2 SVGAGI (reference sequence). This CDR3 has 14 residues. Trimming cost V 8 bases and J 5 bases; bases outside gene matches: 10. The DNA of the CDR3 is TGTGCCAGCGGACAGGGCGTTTATGGGACTGAAGCTTTCTTT. Encoded protein: CASGQGVYGTEAFF.